The 8 T cell receptor beta chains listed next were all sequenced from one sample in a study of OX40 agonist ivuxolimab in advanced cancers. TCRdb's table, derived via immunoSEQ multiplex PCR, lists solely in-frame clones and lacks some. The table has around 80,000 clones, 85% to 90% seen once. The sequencing used CD4+ or CD8+ T cells sorted from blood, collected in a trial of the OX40 agonist ivuxolimab. Source of these receptors: an adult with an advanced solid tumor such as melanoma, head and neck, liver or kidney cancer.

This chain connects TRBV4-1 to TRBJ1-4; 7 nucleotides agree with TRBD1. CDR3 length: 16 residues. The V gene's germline CDR1 is MGHRA and CDR2 YSYEKL. With V trimmed by 3 bases and J by 4 bases, 8 bases remained unmatched. CDR3 coding DNA: TGCGCCAGCAGCCACCGTGGCAGGGGGAATAATGAAAAACTGTTTTTT. It encodes CASSHRGRGNNEKLFF.

The chain combines TRBV15 with TRBJ1-6; 10 bases align to TRBD1. The CDR3 sequence is 17 residues long. Germline loops: CDR1 LNHNV, CDR2 YYDKDF (reference sequence). The V and J ends lost 1 base and 10 bases, in that order; junction bases with no gene match: 10. The CDR3 DNA sequence: TGTGCCACCAGCAGAGGCCCACGGACAGGGGGACAGTCACCCCTCCACTTT. Amino acids: CATSRGPRTGGQSPLHF. Complete variable domain (other parts from reference TRBV15 and TRBJ1-6): DAMVIQNPRYQVTQFGKPVTLSCSQTLNHNVMYWYQQKSSQAPKLLFHYYDKDFNNEADTPDNFQSRRPNTSFCFLDIRSPGLGDTAMYLCATSRGPRTGGQSPLHFGNGTRLTVT.

This clone was counted a few times. The chain carries TRBV28 and TRBJ1-1; D is possibly TRBD1 (5 bases). Trimming removed 6 bases at V and 11 bases at J, with 13 bases between. CDR3 size: 11 residues. CDR1 is MDHEN, CDR2 SYDVKM, per germline. This CDR3 is CASREGIRAFF. The CDR3, as DNA: TGTGCCAGCAGGGAGGGGATCAGGGCTTTCTTT. Supplemented by reference TRBV28 and TRBJ1-1, the full variable domain reads DVKVTQSSRYLVKRTGEKVFLECVQDMDHENMFWYRQDPGLGLRLIYFSYDVKMKEKGDIPEGYSVSREKKERFSLILESASTNQTSMYLCASREGIRAFFGQGTRLTVV.

The V and J genes are TRBV11-2 and TRBJ1-3; D remains unclear. The CDR3 is made up of 12 amino acids. The germline V gene has CDR1 SGHAT and CDR2 FQNNGV. Deletions cut 5 bases from V and 4 bases from J, with 6 bases between. As DNA, the CDR3 is TGTGCCAGCAGCCGGCGGGGAAACACCATATATTTT. It yields the protein CASSRRGNTIYF. Full variable domain (remainder filled in from reference TRBV11-2 and TRBJ1-3): EAGVAQSPRYKIIEKRQSVAFWCNPISGHATLYWYQQILGQGPKLLIQFQNNGVVDDSQLPKDRFSAERLKGVDSTLKIQPAKLEDSAVYLCASSRRGNTIYFGEGSWLTVV.

This chain connects TRBV9 to TRBJ2-2; D is uncertain. V lost 4 bases to trimming and J lost 2 bases, with 9 bases between them. This CDR3 region has 14 residues. Germline CDR1 reads SGDLS; CDR2 reads YYNGEE. The CDR3 sequence is CASSPRGNTGELFF. The CDR3 DNA reads as TGTGCCAGCAGCCCCCGAGGCAACACCGGGGAGCTGTTTTTT.

The chain combines TRBV5-1 with TRBJ2-2, with a tentative D call TRBD1 (6 bases). This CDR3 has 14 residues. The germline V gene encodes CDR1 SGHRS and CDR2 YFSETQ. V lost 0 bases to trimming and J lost 6 bases, with 9 bases between them. CDR3 protein: CASSLGTEAGELFF. The CDR3 DNA is TGCGCCAGCAGCTTGGGGACAGAAGCCGGGGAGCTGTTTTTT. Combining the CDR3 with reference TRBV5-1 and TRBJ2-2 gives the whole variable domain KAGVTQTPRYLIKTRGQQVTLSCSPISGHRSVSWYQQTPGQGLQFLFEYFSETQRNKGNFPGRFSGRQFSNSRSEMNVSTLELGDSALYLCASSLGTEAGELFFGEGSRLTVL.

V is TRBV19 and J is TRBJ2-7; 7 bases agree with TRBD1. The CDR3 consists of 14 residues. With V trimmed by 6 bases and J by 0 bases, 5 bases remained unmatched. Germline loops: CDR1 LNHDA, CDR2 SQIVND (reference sequence). CDR3 sequence reads: CASSPQGNSYEQYF. The CDR3 bases are TGTGCCAGTAGCCCACAGGGGAACTCCTACGAGCAGTACTTC.

The CDR3 sequence: CASSLSFGTGGSGANVLTF. CDR3 DNA sequence: TGTGCCAGCAGCTTGAGTTTCGGGACAGGGGGCTCTGGGGCCAACGTCCTGACTTTC. J is TRBJ2-6 and V is TRBV5-5; TRBD1 agrees at 11 bases. The germline gives CDR1 SGHKS, CDR2 YYEKEE (reference sequence). The CDR3 is 19 residues long. V dropped 1 base and J dropped 0; count of bases not matched to a gene: 6.